This T cell receptor (beta chain) originates from a study of blood T cells in healthy people across ages. Findings and limits, study-wide: Researchers judged that diversity estimates from one million T cells fell short of true values.

V lost 0 bases and J lost 14, with 19 bases in between. The CDR3 length is 15 residues. The germline gives CDR1 MGHRA, CDR2 YSYEKL. A second PCR of roughly 7 to 11 cycles used a sample-barcoded 5' primer and a J-beta primer mix. Carrying 12 random nucleotides, a template-switch adaptor labeled each individual cDNA molecule. TCRdb ran MiXCR on the 5' RACE reads and lists one entry per CDR3 protein. Of approximately 1,700,000 distinct CDR3 sequences in the sample, about 39% were seen once. For this clonotype: Its antigen is not identified.

J is TRBJ1-4 and V is TRBV4-1; D is perhaps TRBD1 (5 bases). The sequence derives from a human donor in good health. Sequenced: blood. DNA for the CDR3: TGCGCCAGCAGCCAAGAAGGGGACCTTAGCGTCGCGCTGTTTTTT. Translated, it gives CASSQEGDLSVALFF.